Below are 19 T cell receptor beta chains sequenced from a single sample in a study of T cells in tumors after PD-1 blockade. Data came from immunoSEQ multiplex PCR; TCRdb stores just in-frame clones and leaves some out. In the table there are about 14,000 clones, about 82% of which are singletons. The starting material was PBMCs, obtained after anti-PD-1 treatment. The receptors here all came from a human donor with basal cell carcinoma.

DNA for the CDR3: TGTGCCAGCAGCTTACTCCAGGGTGGAGCTTTCTTT. It codes for CASSLLQGGAFF. This chain uses TRBV11-1 with TRBJ1-1, with D maybe TRBD1 (5 bases). The CDR3 is 12 residues long. The V gene lost 2 bases and the J gene lost 10 bases, with 11 bases spanning the gap. The germline V gene encodes CDR1 SGHAT and CDR2 FQDESV (reference sequence).

V usage is TRBV7-6 and J usage is TRBJ2-5; 12 bases map to TRBD1. Germline CDR1 SGHVS, CDR2 FNYEAQ. V dropped 3 bases and J dropped 2; count of bases not matched to a gene: 10. The CDR3 has 18 residues. The CDR3 loop reads CASSLTGTGGQWQETQYF. The CDR3 DNA reads TGTGCCAGCAGCTTGACCGGGACAGGGGGCCAGTGGCAAGAGACCCAGTACTTC.

The table lists this clone with a few counts. The chain is built from TRBV6-6 and TRBJ1-1; no clear D. The germline CDR1 and CDR2 sequences are MNHNY and SVGAGI (reference sequence). This CDR3 has 16 residues. Trimming removed 4 bases from V and 4 bases from J, with 19 bases in between. The CDR3 DNA follows: TGTGCCAGCAGTTCCGGTTTACTACTTTCCGGCACTGAAGCTTTCTTT. Amino acids: CASSSGLLLSGTEAFF.

The CDR3 DNA follows: TGTGCCAGCAGCTTAGCTGGGGCCAACGTCCTGACTTTC. This translates into CASSLAGANVLTF. The chain has TRBV7-9 and TRBJ2-6; D is undetermined. CDR1 and CDR2 (germline): SEHNR, FQNEAQ (reference sequence). V was cut by 0 bases and J by 3 bases, with 0 bases left in between. The CDR3 loop spans 13 amino acids. The whole variable domain, remainder taken from reference TRBV7-9 and TRBJ2-6, is DTGVSQNPRHKITKRGQNVTFRCDPISEHNRLYWYRQTLGQGPEFLTYFQNEAQLEKSRLLSDRFSAERPKGSFSTLEIQRTEQGDSAMYLCASSLAGANVLTFGAGSRLTVL.

This chain connects TRBV7-8 to TRBJ2-1, with a tentative D call TRBD1 (6 bases). Trimming cost V 5 bases and J 2 bases, with 10 bases left between them. The CDR3 sequence is 14 residues long. CDR1 is SGHVS, CDR2 FQNEAQ, per germline. CDR3 loop: CASSQGTAYNEQFF. The CDR3 nucleotides are TGTGCCAGCAGCCAGGGGACGGCCTACAATGAGCAGTTCTTC.

The chain links TRBV15 to TRBJ1-1, with 7 bases identical to TRBD1. Per germline, CDR1 LNHNV and CDR2 YYDKDF (reference sequence). The CDR3 length is 14 residues. The V gene end was trimmed by 1 base and the J gene end by 5 bases; junction bases not matched to a gene: 4. CDR3 amino acids: CATSRGGGWTEAFF. The CDR3, as DNA: TGTGCCACCAGCAGAGGAGGGGGCTGGACTGAAGCTTTCTTT.

This chain uses TRBV6-4 with TRBJ2-3, with D hard to call. This CDR3 has 15 residues. Trimming removed 3 bases from V and 0 bases from J, with 10 bases in between. CDR1 is MRHNA, CDR2 SNTAGT, per germline. This chain's CDR3 is CASSEGHASTDTQYF. Written as DNA, the CDR3 is TGTGCCAGCAGTGAAGGCCACGCTAGCACAGATACGCAGTATTTT.

The J gene is TRBJ2-3, the V gene TRBV28; 7 nucleotides align to TRBD2. Germline CDR1 is MDHEN and CDR2 is SYDVKM. The CDR3 runs to 16 residues. J gave up 2 bases and V 2 bases, and 7 bases lay outside the gene matches. The CDR3 loop is CASSLIGGGITDTQYF. Here the CDR3 DNA reads TGTGCCAGCAGTTTAATCGGGGGAGGGATCACAGATACGCAGTATTTT.

Here the CDR3 reads CASGAGQGAGDTQYF. CDR3 DNA sequence: TGTGCTAGTGGTGCGGGACAGGGGGCAGGAGATACGCAGTATTTT. The chain recombines TRBV12-5 with TRBJ2-3; 12 nucleotides match TRBD1. This CDR3 has 15 residues. Germline trimming cut 5 bases from V and 5 bases from J; bases unmatched to any gene: 5. The germline V gene has CDR1 LGHNT and CDR2 FRNRAP.

The chain employs TRBV10-2 and TRBJ2-3; D is perhaps TRBD2 (6 bases). V lost 4 bases to trimming and J lost 2 bases, with 13 bases between them. Germline loops: CDR1 WSHSY, CDR2 SAAADI. The CDR3 loop spans 15 amino acids. CDR3: CASSAAGTPTDTQYF. The CDR3 nucleotides are TGCGCCAGCAGTGCGGCGGGAACCCCCACAGATACGCAGTATTTT.

The V call is TRBV29-1, the J call TRBJ2-5; TRBD1 might be the D (5 bases). The CDR3 has 13 residues. V gave up 7 bases and J gave up 1 base, with 13 bases separating them. Germline V gene data show CDR1 as SQVTM and CDR2 as ANQGSEA. Here the CDR3 reads CSATYRTQETQYF. The CDR3 DNA follows: TGCAGCGCAACATACAGGACCCAAGAGACCCAGTACTTC.

The V and J genes are TRBV7-9 and TRBJ2-7; 7 bases match TRBD1. J gave up 5 bases and V 2 bases, and 12 bases lay outside the gene matches. Per germline, CDR1 SEHNR and CDR2 FQNEAQ (reference sequence). The CDR3 length is 16 residues. The CDR3 protein is CASSLRWGQGDHEQYF. CDR3 sequence (DNA): TGTGCCAGCAGCTTAAGGTGGGGGCAGGGGGATCACGAGCAGTACTTC.

CDR3 nucleotide sequence: TGCGCCAGCAGTGAGAGTGGGGTGTCACCCCTCCACTTT. Translating it yields CASSESGVSPLHF. This chain connects TRBV10-1 to TRBJ1-6; D unresolved. The CDR3 extends over 13 amino acids. V lost 2 bases and J 10 bases, leaving 9 bases between the germline ends. Germline V gene sequence: CDR1 WNHNN, CDR2 SYGVQD (reference sequence).

The genes are TRBV19 and TRBJ2-5; 7 positions match TRBD1. With 5 bases clipped from V and 9 bases from J, the junction kept 18 bases outside the gene matches. Germline loops: CDR1 LNHDA, CDR2 SQIVND (reference sequence). CDR3 length: 16 amino acids. CDR3 sequence: CASSPDRDLIPRPQYF. The CDR3, as DNA: TGTGCCAGTAGTCCAGACAGGGACCTAATTCCGAGACCCCAGTACTTC.

The chain uses TRBV7-9 and TRBJ2-5; tentative D call: TRBD1 (6 bases). This CDR3 has 14 amino acids. CDR1 and CDR2 (germline): SEHNR, FQNEAQ (reference sequence). Trimming took off 2 bases at V and 5 bases at J, with 12 bases between the two ends. CDR3 sequence reads: CASSLQGLGETQYF. CDR3 bases: TGTGCCAGCAGCTTACAGGGGTTAGGGGAGACCCAGTACTTC.

The V and J genes are TRBV10-1 and TRBJ1-6; no reliable D call. Trimming stripped 8 bases from V and 4 bases from J, with 9 bases between. Germline loops: CDR1 WNHNN, CDR2 SYGVQD (reference sequence). The CDR3 has 13 residues. The CDR3 nucleotides are TGCGCCAGCCGTAGCGATTATAATTCACCCCTCCACTTT. Amino acid sequence: CASRSDYNSPLHF.

The chain's CDR3 is CSVFTSGLAINEQFF. Written as DNA, the CDR3 is TGCAGCGTTTTCACGTCGGGACTAGCAATCAATGAGCAGTTCTTC. This chain joins TRBV29-1 and TRBJ2-1; 9 bases map to TRBD2. The CDR3 is made up of 15 amino acids. The junction had 11 bases not matched to a gene; V was cut back by 5 bases and J by 6 bases. The germline V gene encodes CDR1 SQVTM and CDR2 ANQGSEA.

V is TRBV5-6 and J is TRBJ2-7; the D gene is possibly TRBD1 (5 bases). The CDR3 sequence is 13 residues long. From germline, CDR1 is SGHDT and CDR2 YYEEEE. V was trimmed by 2 bases and J by 0 bases, leaving 6 bases between them. The CDR3 region is CASSLQDSYEQYF. CDR3 in DNA: TGTGCCAGCAGCTTACAGGACTCCTACGAGCAGTACTTC. The full variable domain, with the rest looked up from reference TRBV5-6 and TRBJ2-7, is DAGVTQSPTHLIKTRGQQVTLRCSPKSGHDTVSWYQQALGQGPQFIFQYYEEEERQRGNFPDRFSGHQFPNYSSELNVNALLLGDSALYLCASSLQDSYEQYFGPGTRLTVT.

This clone was seen a few times. The V gene is TRBV7-2, the J gene TRBJ2-7, with D tentatively TRBD1 (6 bases). This CDR3 is 14 amino acids long. The germline V and J ends were trimmed by 5 bases and 2 bases, with 13 bases remaining between them. Germline CDR1 and CDR2: SGHTA and FQGNSA. The CDR3 loop is CASSPQGMTYEQYF. CDR3 coding DNA: TGTGCCAGCAGCCCCCAGGGGATGACCTACGAGCAGTACTTC.